The clone carrying this TCR beta chain was counted at least ten times. Preparing the TCRbeta library involved the use of unique molecular identifiers. TCRdb analysed the PCR reads with MiXCR anew, one entry per CDR3 protein. The sample lists a few hundred thousand distinct CDR3 sequences; more than 7.5% were seen once. This sample stems from a study of T-cell reconstitution after alpha-beta-depleted transplantation in children. V was clipped by 0 bases and J by 8 bases, with 5 bases between them. This CDR3 spans 11 amino acids. Germline loops: CDR1 SQVTM, CDR2 ANQGSEA. The sequenced sample was PBMCs from the stem cell graft donor, obtained from the stem cell graft. The receptor's source is a human donor who donated a stem cell graft to a child with SCID. V and J are TRBV29-1 and TRBJ2-1; the D is unclear. Here the CDR3 reads CSVEDPDEQFF. The CDR3 nucleotides are TGCAGCGTTGAAGATCCCGATGAGCAGTTCTTC.